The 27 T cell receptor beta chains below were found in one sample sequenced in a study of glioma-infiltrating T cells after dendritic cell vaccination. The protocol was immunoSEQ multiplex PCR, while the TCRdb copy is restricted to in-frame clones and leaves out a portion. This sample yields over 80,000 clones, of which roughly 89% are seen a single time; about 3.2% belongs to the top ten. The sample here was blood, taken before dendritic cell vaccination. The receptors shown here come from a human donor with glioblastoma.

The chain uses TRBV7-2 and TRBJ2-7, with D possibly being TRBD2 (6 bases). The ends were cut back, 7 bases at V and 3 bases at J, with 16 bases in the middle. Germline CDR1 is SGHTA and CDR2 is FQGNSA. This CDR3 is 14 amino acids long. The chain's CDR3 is CASTRRSGVYEQYF. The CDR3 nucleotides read TGTGCCAGCACCCGGAGGTCGGGAGTCTACGAGCAGTACTTC.

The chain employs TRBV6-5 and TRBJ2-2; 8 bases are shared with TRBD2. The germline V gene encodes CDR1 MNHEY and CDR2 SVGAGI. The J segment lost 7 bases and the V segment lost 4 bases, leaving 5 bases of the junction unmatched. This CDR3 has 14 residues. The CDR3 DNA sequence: TGTGCCAGCAGTTTGAGCGGGAGCCACGGGGAGCTGTTTTTT. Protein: CASSLSGSHGELFF.

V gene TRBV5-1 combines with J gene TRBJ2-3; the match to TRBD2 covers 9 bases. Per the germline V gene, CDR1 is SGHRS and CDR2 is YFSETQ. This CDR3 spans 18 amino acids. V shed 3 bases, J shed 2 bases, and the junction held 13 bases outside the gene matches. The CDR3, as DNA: TGCGCCAGCAGCTCGGGGGAACAGAGCGGGGGGACCACAGATACGCAGTATTTT. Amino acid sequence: CASSSGEQSGGTTDTQYF.

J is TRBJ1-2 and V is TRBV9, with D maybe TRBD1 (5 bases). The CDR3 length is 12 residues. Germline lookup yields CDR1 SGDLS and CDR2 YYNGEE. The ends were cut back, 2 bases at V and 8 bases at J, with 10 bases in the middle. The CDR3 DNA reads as TGTGCCAGCAGCGTTACAGGTGGAGGCTACACCTTC. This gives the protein CASSVTGGGYTF.

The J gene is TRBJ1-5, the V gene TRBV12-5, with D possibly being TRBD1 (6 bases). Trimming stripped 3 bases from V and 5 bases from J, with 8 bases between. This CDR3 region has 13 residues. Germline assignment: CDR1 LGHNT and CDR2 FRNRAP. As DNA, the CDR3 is TGTGCTAGTGGTTTAGGGGGTCATCAGCCCCAGCATTTT. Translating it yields CASGLGGHQPQHF.

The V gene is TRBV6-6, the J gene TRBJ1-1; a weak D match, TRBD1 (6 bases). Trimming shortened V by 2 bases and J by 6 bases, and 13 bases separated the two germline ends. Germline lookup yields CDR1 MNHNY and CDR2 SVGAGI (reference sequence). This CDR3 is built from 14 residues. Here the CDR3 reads CASSYDTGRAEAFF. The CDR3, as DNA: TGTGCCAGCAGTTACGATACAGGGAGGGCTGAAGCTTTCTTT.

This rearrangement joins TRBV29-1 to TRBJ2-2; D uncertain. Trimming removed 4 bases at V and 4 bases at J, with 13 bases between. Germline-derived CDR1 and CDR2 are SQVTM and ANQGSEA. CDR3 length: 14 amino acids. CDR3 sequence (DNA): TGCAGCGTTGGAACAGCCCCATCCACCGGGGAGCTGTTTTTT. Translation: CSVGTAPSTGELFF.

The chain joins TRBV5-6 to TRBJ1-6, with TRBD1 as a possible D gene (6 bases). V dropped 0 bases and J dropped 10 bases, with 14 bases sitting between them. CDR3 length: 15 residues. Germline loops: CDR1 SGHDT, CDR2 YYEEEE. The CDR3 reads CASSLAQGSGSPLHF. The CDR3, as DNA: TGTGCCAGCAGCTTGGCACAGGGATCTGGATCACCCCTCCACTTT.

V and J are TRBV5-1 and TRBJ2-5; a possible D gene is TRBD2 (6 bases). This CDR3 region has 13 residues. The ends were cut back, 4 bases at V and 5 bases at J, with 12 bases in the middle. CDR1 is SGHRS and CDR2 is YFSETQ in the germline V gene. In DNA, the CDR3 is TGCGCCAGCAGCAGGGACTGGCGGGAGACCCAGTACTTC. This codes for CASSRDWRETQYF.

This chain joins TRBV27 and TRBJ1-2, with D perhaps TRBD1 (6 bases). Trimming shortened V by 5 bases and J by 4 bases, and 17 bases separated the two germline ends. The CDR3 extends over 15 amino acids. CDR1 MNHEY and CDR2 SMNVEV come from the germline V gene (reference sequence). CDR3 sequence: CASSPTGGAGYGYTF. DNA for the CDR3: TGTGCCAGCAGTCCCACCGGGGGGGCCGGCTATGGCTACACCTTC.

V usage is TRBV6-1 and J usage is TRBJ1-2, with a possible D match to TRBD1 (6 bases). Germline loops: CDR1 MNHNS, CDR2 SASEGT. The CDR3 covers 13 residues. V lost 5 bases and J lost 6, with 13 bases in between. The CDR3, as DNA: TGTGCCAGCAGTCCTCAGGGGAGAGATGGCTACACCTTC. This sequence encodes CASSPQGRDGYTF.

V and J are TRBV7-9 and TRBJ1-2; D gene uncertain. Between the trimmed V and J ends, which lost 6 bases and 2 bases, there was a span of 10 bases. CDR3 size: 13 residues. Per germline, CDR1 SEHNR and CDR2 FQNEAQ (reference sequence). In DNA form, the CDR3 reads TGTGCCAGCAGGTCGACCGGGAACTATGGCTACACCTTC. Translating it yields CASRSTGNYGYTF.

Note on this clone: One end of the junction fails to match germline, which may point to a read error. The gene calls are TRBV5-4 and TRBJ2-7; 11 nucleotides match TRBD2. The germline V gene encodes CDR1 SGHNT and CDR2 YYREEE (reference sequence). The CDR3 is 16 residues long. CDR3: CTSSPGGLAGPYEQYF. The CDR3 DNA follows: TGTACCAGCAGCCCGGGAGGACTAGCGGGTCCCTACGAGCAGTACTTC.

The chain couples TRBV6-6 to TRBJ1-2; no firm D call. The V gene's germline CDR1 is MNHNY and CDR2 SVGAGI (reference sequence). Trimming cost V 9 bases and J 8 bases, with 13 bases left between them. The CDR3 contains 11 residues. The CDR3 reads CASGERGGYTF. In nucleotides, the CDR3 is TGTGCCAGTGGGGAGAGAGGGGGCTACACCTTC.

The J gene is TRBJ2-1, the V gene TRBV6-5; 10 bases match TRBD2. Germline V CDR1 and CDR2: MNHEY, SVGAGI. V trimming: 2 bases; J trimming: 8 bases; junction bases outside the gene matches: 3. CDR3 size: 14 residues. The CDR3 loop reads CASSYITSGDEQFF. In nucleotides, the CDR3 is TGTGCCAGCAGTTACATCACTAGCGGGGATGAGCAGTTCTTC.

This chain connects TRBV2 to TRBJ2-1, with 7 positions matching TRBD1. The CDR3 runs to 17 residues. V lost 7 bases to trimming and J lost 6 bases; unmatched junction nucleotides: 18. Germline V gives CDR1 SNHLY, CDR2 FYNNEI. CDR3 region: CASIPPPGTAPTNEQFF. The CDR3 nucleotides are TGTGCCAGCATCCCACCCCCCGGGACAGCTCCTACCAATGAGCAGTTCTTC.

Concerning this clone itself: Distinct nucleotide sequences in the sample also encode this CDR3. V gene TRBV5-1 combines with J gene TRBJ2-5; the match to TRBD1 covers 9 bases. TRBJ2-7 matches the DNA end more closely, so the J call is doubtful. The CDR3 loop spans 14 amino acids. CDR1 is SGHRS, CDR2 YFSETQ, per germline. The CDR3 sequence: CASSWGQGSYEQYF. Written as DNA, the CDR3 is TGCGCCAGCAGCTGGGGACAGGGTAGTTACGAGCAGTACTTC.

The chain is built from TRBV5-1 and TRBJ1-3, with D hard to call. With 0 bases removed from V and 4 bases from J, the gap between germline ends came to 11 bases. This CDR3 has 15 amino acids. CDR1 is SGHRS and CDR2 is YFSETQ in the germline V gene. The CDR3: CASSLGGGLGNTIYF. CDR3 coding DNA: TGCGCCAGCAGCTTGGGAGGAGGGTTAGGAAACACCATATATTTT.

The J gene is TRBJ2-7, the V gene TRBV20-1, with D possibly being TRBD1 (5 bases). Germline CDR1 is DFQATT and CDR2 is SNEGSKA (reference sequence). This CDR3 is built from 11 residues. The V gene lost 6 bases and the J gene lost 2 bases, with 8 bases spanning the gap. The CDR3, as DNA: TGCAGTGCCCAAGGGGCCTACGAGCAGTACTTC. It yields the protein CSAQGAYEQYF.

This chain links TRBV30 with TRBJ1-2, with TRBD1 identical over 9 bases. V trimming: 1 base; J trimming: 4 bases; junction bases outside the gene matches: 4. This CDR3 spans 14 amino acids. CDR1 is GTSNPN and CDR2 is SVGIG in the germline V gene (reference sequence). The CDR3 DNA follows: TGTGCCTGGAGTGCGGGACAGGGTCCCTATGGCTACACCTTC. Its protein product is CAWSAGQGPYGYTF.

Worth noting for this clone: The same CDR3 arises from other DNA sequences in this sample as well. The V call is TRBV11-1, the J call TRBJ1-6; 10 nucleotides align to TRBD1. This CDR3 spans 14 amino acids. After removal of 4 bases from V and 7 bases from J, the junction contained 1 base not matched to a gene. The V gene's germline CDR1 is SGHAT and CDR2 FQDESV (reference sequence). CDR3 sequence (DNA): TGTGCCAGCAGCTGGACAGGGGGAAATTCACCCCTCCACTTT. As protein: CASSWTGGNSPLHF. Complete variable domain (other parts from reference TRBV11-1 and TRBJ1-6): EAEVAQSPRYKITEKSQAVAFWCDPISGHATLYWYRQILGQGPELLVQFQDESVVDDSQLPKDRFSAERLKGVDSTLKIQPAELGDSAMYLCASSWTGGNSPLHFGNGTRLTVT.

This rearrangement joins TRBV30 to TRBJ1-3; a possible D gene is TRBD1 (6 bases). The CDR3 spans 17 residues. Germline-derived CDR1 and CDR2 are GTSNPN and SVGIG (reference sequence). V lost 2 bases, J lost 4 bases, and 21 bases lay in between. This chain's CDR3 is CAWSLNRQVLSGNTIYF. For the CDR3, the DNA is TGTGCCTGGAGTCTCAACCGACAGGTTTTATCCGGAAACACCATATATTTT.

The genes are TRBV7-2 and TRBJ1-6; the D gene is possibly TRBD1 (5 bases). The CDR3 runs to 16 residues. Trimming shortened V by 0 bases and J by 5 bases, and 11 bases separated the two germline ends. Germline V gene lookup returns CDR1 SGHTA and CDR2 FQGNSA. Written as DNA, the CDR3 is TGTGCCAGCAGCTTAGCGTTTCAGGGCCATAATTCACCCCTCCACTTT. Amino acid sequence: CASSLAFQGHNSPLHF.

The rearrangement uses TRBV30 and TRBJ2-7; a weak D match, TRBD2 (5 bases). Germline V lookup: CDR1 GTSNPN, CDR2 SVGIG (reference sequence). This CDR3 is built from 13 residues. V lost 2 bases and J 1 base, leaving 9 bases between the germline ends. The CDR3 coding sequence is TGTGCCTGGAGTAGAAGCGGATCCTACGAGCAGTACTTC. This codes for CAWSRSGSYEQYF.

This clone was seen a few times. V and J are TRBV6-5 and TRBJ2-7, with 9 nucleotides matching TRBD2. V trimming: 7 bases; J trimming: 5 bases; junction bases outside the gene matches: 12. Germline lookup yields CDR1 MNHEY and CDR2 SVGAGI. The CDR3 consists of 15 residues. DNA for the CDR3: TGTGCCAGCAAAATAATAGCGGGAGTAGGCCACGAGCAGTACTTC. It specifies CASKIIAGVGHEQYF.

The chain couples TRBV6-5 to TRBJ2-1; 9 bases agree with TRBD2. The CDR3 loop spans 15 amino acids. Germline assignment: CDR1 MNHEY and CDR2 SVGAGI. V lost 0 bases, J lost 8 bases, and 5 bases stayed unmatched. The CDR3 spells CASSYSVAGVYEQFF. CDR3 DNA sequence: TGTGCCAGCAGTTACTCTGTAGCGGGAGTTTATGAGCAGTTCTTC.

The CDR3 bases are TGTGCCAGCGGCCCCCTCGGACAGAACACCGGGGAGCTGTTTTTT. It translates to CASGPLGQNTGELFF. The rearrangement links TRBV9 to TRBJ2-2, with D maybe TRBD1 (5 bases). V lost 7 bases, J lost 1 base, and 14 bases lay in between. Germline CDR1 SGDLS, CDR2 YYNGEE. The CDR3 spans 15 residues. The complete variable domain, with remaining parts taken from reference TRBV9 and TRBJ2-2, reads DSGVTQTPKHLITATGQRVTLRCSPRSGDLSVYWYQQSLDQGLQFLIQYYNGEERAKGNILERFSAQQFPDLHSELNLSSLELGDSALYFCASGPLGQNTGELFFGEGSRLTVL.